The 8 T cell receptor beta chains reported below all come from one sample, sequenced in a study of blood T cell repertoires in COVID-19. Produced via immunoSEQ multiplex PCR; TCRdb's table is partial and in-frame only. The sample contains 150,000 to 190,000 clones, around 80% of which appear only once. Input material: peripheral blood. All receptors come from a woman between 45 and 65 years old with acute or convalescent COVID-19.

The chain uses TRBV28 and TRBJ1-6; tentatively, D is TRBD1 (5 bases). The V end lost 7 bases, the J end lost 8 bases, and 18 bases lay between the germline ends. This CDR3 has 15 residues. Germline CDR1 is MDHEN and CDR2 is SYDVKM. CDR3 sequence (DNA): TGTGCCAGCACCGTTGGCGGGGCCTTTTATTCACCCCTCCACTTT. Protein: CASTVGGAFYSPLHF. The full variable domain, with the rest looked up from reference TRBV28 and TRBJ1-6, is DVKVTQSSRYLVKRTGEKVFLECVQDMDHENMFWYRQDPGLGLRLIYFSYDVKMKEKGDIPEGYSVSREKKERFSLILESASTNQTSMYLCASTVGGAFYSPLHFGNGTRLTVT.

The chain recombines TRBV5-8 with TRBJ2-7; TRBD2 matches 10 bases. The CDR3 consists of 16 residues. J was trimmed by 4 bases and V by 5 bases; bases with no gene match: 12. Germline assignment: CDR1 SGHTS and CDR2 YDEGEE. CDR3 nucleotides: TGTGCCAGCAGAACCATTTCGGGACTAGCGTCTTACGAGCAGTACTTC. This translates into CASRTISGLASYEQYF.

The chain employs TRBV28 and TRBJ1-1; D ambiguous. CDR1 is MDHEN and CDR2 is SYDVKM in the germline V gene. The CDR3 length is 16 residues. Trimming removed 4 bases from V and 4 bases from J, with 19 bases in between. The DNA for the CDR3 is TGTGCCAGCAGTTCCGTCGCTTGGAGCTTCAGCACTGAAGCTTTCTTT. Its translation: CASSSVAWSFSTEAFF.

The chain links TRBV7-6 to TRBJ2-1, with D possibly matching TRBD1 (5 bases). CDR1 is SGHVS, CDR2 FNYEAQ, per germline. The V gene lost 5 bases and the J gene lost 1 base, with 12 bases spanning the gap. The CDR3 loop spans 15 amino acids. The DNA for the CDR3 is TGTGCCAGCAGCATAGACCAGGGTTCCTACAATGAGCAGTTCTTC. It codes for CASSIDQGSYNEQFF. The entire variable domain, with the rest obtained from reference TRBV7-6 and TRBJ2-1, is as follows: GAGVSQSPRYKVTKRGQDVALRCDPISGHVSLYWYRQALGQGPEFLTYFNYEAQQDKSGLPNDRFSAERPEGSISTLTIQRTEQRDSAMYRCASSIDQGSYNEQFFGPGTRLTVL.

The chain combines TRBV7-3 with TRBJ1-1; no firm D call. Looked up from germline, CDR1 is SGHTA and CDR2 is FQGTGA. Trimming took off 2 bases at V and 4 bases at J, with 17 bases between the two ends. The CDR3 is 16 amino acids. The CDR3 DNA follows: TGTGCCAGCAGCTTACTAAGACCCCTCGGAGGCACTGAAGCTTTCTTT. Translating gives CASSLLRPLGGTEAFF.

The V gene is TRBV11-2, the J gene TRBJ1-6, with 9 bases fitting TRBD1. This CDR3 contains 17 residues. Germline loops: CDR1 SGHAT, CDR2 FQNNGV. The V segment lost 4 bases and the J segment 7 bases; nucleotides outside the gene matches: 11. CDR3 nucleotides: TGTGCCAGCAGCTCTCCGGGACAGGGCTCAAGAAATTCACCCCTCCACTTT. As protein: CASSSPGQGSRNSPLHF.

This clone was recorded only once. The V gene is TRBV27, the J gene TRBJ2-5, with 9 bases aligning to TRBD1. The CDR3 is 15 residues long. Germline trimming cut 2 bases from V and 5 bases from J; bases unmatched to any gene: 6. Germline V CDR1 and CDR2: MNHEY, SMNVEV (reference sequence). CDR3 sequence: CASSLTPTGGETQYF. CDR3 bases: TGTGCCAGCAGTTTAACCCCGACAGGGGGGGAGACCCAGTACTTC.

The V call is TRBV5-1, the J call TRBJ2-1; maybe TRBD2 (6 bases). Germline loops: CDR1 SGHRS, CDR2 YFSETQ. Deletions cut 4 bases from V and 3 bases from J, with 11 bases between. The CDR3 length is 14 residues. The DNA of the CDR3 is TGCGCCAGCAGCCCGGGGGACTTCTACAATGAGCAGTTCTTC. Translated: CASSPGDFYNEQFF.